Following are 24 T cell receptor beta chains from one sample sequenced in a study of blood T cells in healthy people across ages. A J-beta primer mix and a sample-barcoded 5' primer were used in a second PCR of about 7 to 12 cycles. TCRdb reprocessed the 5' RACE reads with MiXCR, giving one entry per CDR3 protein. This sample carries approximately 880,000 distinct CDR3 sequences, under 50% of them seen once, and the ten largest clones take under 15%. Sequencing was done on a sample of blood. These TCRs come from a man younger than 40 in good health.

V and J are TRBV20-1 and TRBJ1-4; D might be TRBD1 (5 bases). Germline V gene lookup returns CDR1 DFQATT and CDR2 SNEGSKA (reference sequence). CDR3 length equals 14 residues. Trimming stripped 0 bases from V and 8 bases from J, with 13 bases between. The CDR3: CSARDGQGWEKLFF. CDR3 nucleotides: TGCAGTGCTAGAGATGGGCAGGGTTGGGAAAAACTGTTTTTT.

This clonotype was detected many times. V gene TRBV4-2 combines with J gene TRBJ2-7; D call uncertain. The CDR3 contains 13 residues. Germline CDR1 is LGHNA and CDR2 is YNFKEQ. V gave up 4 bases and J gave up 6 bases, with 13 bases separating them. DNA for the CDR3: TGTGCCAGCAGCCCGATGACCGCCAGCGAGCAGTACTTC. It codes for CASSPMTASEQYF.

The rearrangement joins TRBV3-1 to TRBJ2-7, with D unclear. Trimming pared 0 bases from V and 0 bases from J, leaving 12 bases between. The CDR3 contains 16 residues. Germline V lookup: CDR1 LGHDT, CDR2 YNNKEL (reference sequence). This CDR3 reads CASSQDWAGFSYEQYF. DNA for the CDR3: TGTGCCAGCAGCCAAGATTGGGCCGGTTTCTCCTACGAGCAGTACTTC.

This clonotype was counted a few times. CDR3: CASSFRGLMNTEAFF. CDR3 bases: TGTGCCAGCAGTTTCCGGGGGTTAATGAACACTGAAGCTTTCTTT. The V gene is TRBV12-3 or TRBV12-4, the J gene TRBJ1-1; D may be TRBD1 (5 bases). This CDR3 spans 15 amino acids. Trimming removed 3 bases from V and 0 bases from J, with 11 bases in between.

This sequence joins TRBV28 and TRBJ2-4; D remains unclear. With the DNA end fitting TRBJ2-5 better, the J assignment may be wrong. This CDR3 is built from 13 residues. From germline, CDR1 is MDHEN and CDR2 SYDVKM. CDR3 sequence (DNA): TGTGCCAGCAGCCATGTAGGAGAGGAGACCCAGTACTTC. Translation gives CASSHVGEETQYF.

The genes are TRBV7-2 and TRBJ2-7; 7 positions match TRBD2. There are 13 residues in the CDR3. In germline, CDR1 is SGHTA, CDR2 FQGNSA. The V gene end was trimmed by 8 bases and the J gene end by 10 bases; junction bases not matched to a gene: 14. CDR3 protein: CASGREKITSQYF. The CDR3 DNA reads TGTGCCAGCGGGCGGGAGAAAATCACGTCCCAGTACTTC. The complete variable domain, with remaining parts taken from reference TRBV7-2 and TRBJ2-7, reads GAGVSQSPSNKVTEKGKDVELRCDPISGHTALYWYRQSLGQGLEFLIYFQGNSAPDKSGLPSDRFSAERTGGSVSTLTIQRTQQEDSAVYLCASGREKITSQYFGPGTRLTVT.

This clonotype was detected a few times. J is TRBJ2-7 and V is TRBV4-3; D is undetermined. CDR3 length: 14 amino acids. The V end lost 1 base, the J end lost 1 base, and 8 bases lay between the germline ends. Germline CDR1 is LGHNA and CDR2 is YSLEER. CDR3 loop: CASSQGEESYEQYF. CDR3 bases: TGCGCCAGCAGCCAAGGAGAGGAGTCCTACGAGCAGTACTTC.

This clonotype was observed at least ten times. The chain combines TRBV18 with TRBJ1-5; 8 nucleotides match TRBD1. V lost 5 bases, J lost 3 bases, and 6 bases stayed unmatched. The CDR3 runs 15 residues. CDR1 is KGHSH and CDR2 is LQKENI in the germline V gene. CDR3 amino acids: CASSSGDRNNQPQHF. DNA of the CDR3: TGTGCCAGCTCAAGCGGGGACAGGAACAATCAGCCCCAGCATTTT.

In its sample, this clonotype was seen a few times. V gene TRBV7-8 combines with J gene TRBJ2-5; perhaps TRBD2 as D (5 bases). The germline CDR1 and CDR2 sequences are SGHVS and FQNEAQ. The CDR3 loop spans 16 amino acids. Trimming left V 1 base short and J 5 bases short, with 17 bases between. This chain's CDR3 is CASSLGVRSGSETQYF. The CDR3 nucleotides are TGTGCCAGCAGCTTAGGGGTCAGGTCGGGATCGGAGACCCAGTACTTC.

This clonotype was counted a few times. The V and J genes are TRBV12-3 or TRBV12-4 and TRBJ1-2; D unresolved. The V and J ends lost 7 bases and 5 bases respectively, with 23 bases between them. There are 16 residues in the CDR3. The chain's CDR3 is CASMSTREVVHYGYTF. The CDR3 DNA reads as TGTGCCAGCATGAGTACTCGAGAGGTGGTTCATTATGGCTACACCTTC.

The gene calls are TRBV12-3 or TRBV12-4 and TRBJ1-2; maybe TRBD1 (6 bases). V lost 3 bases, J lost 8 bases, and 16 bases lay in between. CDR3 length: 14 residues. The CDR3 nucleotides are TGTGCCAGCAGTTTTGCGGGGGGCGCAAGGGGCTACACCTTC. This codes for CASSFAGGARGYTF.

The V call is TRBV20-1, the J call TRBJ1-4, with D maybe TRBD1 (6 bases). In germline, CDR1 is DFQATT, CDR2 SNEGSKA (reference sequence). This CDR3 contains 13 residues. V dropped 3 bases and J dropped 8 bases, with 13 bases sitting between them. The CDR3 sequence is CSARRGQREKLFF. CDR3 DNA sequence: TGCAGTGCTAGGAGGGGACAAAGGGAAAAACTGTTTTTT.

The CDR3 nucleotides read TGCGCCAGCAGCTCTAGCGGGGGGAATATCTACGAGCAGTACTTC. It yields the protein CASSSSGGNIYEQYF. The J gene is TRBJ2-7, the V gene TRBV5-1, with 11 bases lining up with TRBD2. The trim removed 3 bases at V and 3 bases at J, leaving 5 bases unmatched. Germline V gives CDR1 SGHRS, CDR2 YFSETQ. There are 15 residues in the CDR3.

This clonotype showed up many times. The chain combines TRBV6-6 with TRBJ2-3; D tentatively reads TRBD1 or TRBD2 (5 bases each). Trimming took off 4 bases at V and 3 bases at J, with 11 bases between the two ends. Germline loops: CDR1 MNHNY, CDR2 SVGAGI (reference sequence). This CDR3 region has 14 residues. The CDR3 region has the DNA TGTGCCAGCAGTTTGGGGACGACTACAGATACGCAGTATTTT. Protein: CASSLGTTTDTQYF.

Ten or more counts support this clonotype. This rearrangement joins TRBV20-1 to TRBJ2-7, with 7 positions matching TRBD2. V trimming: 5 bases; J trimming: 3 bases; junction bases outside the gene matches: 13. The CDR3 spans 15 residues. Germline V gene sequence: CDR1 DFQATT, CDR2 SNEGSKA (reference sequence). This chain's CDR3 is CSAGTSGTPLYEQYF. CDR3 bases: TGCAGTGCTGGCACGAGCGGGACTCCACTCTACGAGCAGTACTTC.

V usage is TRBV6-1 and J usage is TRBJ1-1; D is uncertain. Per germline, CDR1 MNHNS and CDR2 SASEGT. The V and J ends lost 4 bases and 3 bases respectively, with 6 bases between them. The CDR3 is 12 amino acids. The CDR3 spells CASSALYTEAFF. In nucleotides, the CDR3 is TGTGCCAGCAGTGCGCTCTACACTGAAGCTTTCTTT.

V and J are TRBV20-1 and TRBJ1-2; D gene ambiguous. The ends were cut back, 3 bases at V and 7 bases at J, with 9 bases in the middle. Germline CDR1 and CDR2: DFQATT and SNEGSKA (reference sequence). CDR3 length: 11 amino acids. CDR3 in DNA: TGCAGTGCTAGCGTCGGTGGTGGCTACACCTTC. It translates to CSASVGGGYTF.

The chain joins TRBV4-1 to TRBJ2-7; unclear D gene. CDR1 and CDR2 from the germline V gene are MGHRA and YSYEKL. The CDR3 covers 16 residues. V dropped 0 bases and J dropped 7 bases, with 19 bases sitting between them. CDR3 in amino acids: CASSQEQVEEYNEQYF. CDR3 DNA: TGCGCCAGCAGCCAAGAGCAAGTAGAGGAATACAATGAGCAGTACTTC.

This clonotype has a count of ten or more. This sequence joins TRBV3-1 and TRBJ2-7, with D perhaps matching TRBD1 (5 bases). Trimming took off 2 bases at V and 7 bases at J, with 9 bases between the two ends. This CDR3 has 12 residues. Germline CDR1 is LGHDT and CDR2 is YNNKEL (reference sequence). CDR3 sequence: CASSQLSGEQYF. As DNA, the CDR3 is TGTGCCAGCAGCCAACTGTCAGGGGAGCAGTACTTC.

This clonotype was recorded at least ten times. This rearrangement joins TRBV7-2 to TRBJ2-6; D not resolved. Per the germline V gene, CDR1 is SGHTA and CDR2 is FQGNSA. V shed 2 bases and J shed 4 bases, with 6 bases lying between them. CDR3 length: 14 amino acids. DNA of the CDR3: TGTGCCAGCAGCTTATCTCTGGGGGCCAACGTCCTGACTTTC. Protein sequence: CASSLSLGANVLTF.

The V and J genes are TRBV24-1 and TRBJ2-1; no definite D call. Per the germline V gene, CDR1 is KGHDR and CDR2 is SFDVKD. V was pared by 4 bases and J by 6 bases, with 12 bases between. The CDR3 spans 14 residues. CDR3 nucleotides: TGTGCCACCAGTGACCTGATGGGATCCAATGAGCAGTTCTTC. It translates to CATSDLMGSNEQFF.

The sample holds a few counts of this clonotype. V usage is TRBV7-9 and J usage is TRBJ2-1; maybe TRBD2 (5 bases). Per germline, CDR1 SEHNR and CDR2 FQNEAQ (reference sequence). V lost 3 bases, J lost 3 bases, and 9 bases lay in between. The CDR3 is made up of 14 amino acids. The DNA of the CDR3 is TGTGCCAGCAGCTTCCCTGAGGGCTACAATGAGCAGTTCTTC. It translates to CASSFPEGYNEQFF. Supplemented by reference TRBV7-9 and TRBJ2-1, the full variable domain reads DTGVSQNPRHKITKRGQNVTFRCDPISEHNRLYWYRQTLGQGPEFLTYFQNEAQLEKSRLLSDRFSAERPKGSFSTLEIQRTEQGDSAMYLCASSFPEGYNEQFFGPGTRLTVL.

The gene calls are TRBV6-5 and TRBJ2-5; TRBD1 matches at 9 bases. Germline lookup yields CDR1 MNHEY and CDR2 SVGAGI. The V gene end was trimmed by 6 bases and the J gene end by 11 bases; junction bases not matched to a gene: 13. CDR3 length equals 14 residues. The CDR3, as DNA: TGTGCCAGCAGCCAGGGACAGGGCAGTGTAAAGCAGTACTTC. The encoded protein is CASSQGQGSVKQYF.

The chain couples TRBV7-9 to TRBJ1-5; D is unresolved. Germline V gene sequence: CDR1 SEHNR, CDR2 FQNEAQ (reference sequence). The CDR3 sequence is 14 residues long. Trimming cost V 1 base and J 1 base, with 5 bases left between them. CDR3 residues: CASSLDQSNQPQHF. The CDR3 nucleotides read TGTGCCAGCAGCTTAGATCAGAGCAATCAGCCCCAGCATTTT.